Below are 20 T cell receptor beta chains sequenced from a single sample in a study of blood T cells in healthy people across ages. Sample-barcoded 5' priming and a J-beta primer mix drove a second PCR of about 7 to 11 cycles. TCRdb called the 5' RACE reads again in MiXCR, with one record for every CDR3 protein. Here the sample spans about 900,000 distinct CDR3 sequences, approximately 65% being singletons. Sample: blood. Receptors were obtained from a man between 25 and 39 years old in good health.

This clonotype was counted once. The chain has TRBV14 and TRBJ2-7; 8 positions match TRBD1. The CDR3 runs 15 residues. Losses at the gene ends were 4 bases for V and 1 base for J; bases not matched to a gene: 6. CDR1 and CDR2 from the germline V gene are SGHDN and FVKESK. CDR3 sequence reads: CASSLGTGLSYEQYF. The CDR3 DNA is TGTGCCAGCAGCCTCGGGACAGGCCTTTCCTACGAGCAGTACTTC.

In its sample, this clonotype was seen a few times. The chain joins TRBV12-3 or TRBV12-4 to TRBJ2-7, with 9 nucleotides matching TRBD1. The CDR3 length is 14 residues. With V trimmed by 6 bases and J by 10 bases, 13 bases remained unmatched. The CDR3: CASSHQLSDRGQYF. CDR3 in DNA: TGTGCCAGCAGCCACCAATTATCGGACAGGGGTCAGTACTTC.

The chain has TRBV6-2 or TRBV6-3 and TRBJ2-4; tentative D call: TRBD2 (5 bases). The DNA end favors TRBJ2-7, so the J call may be wrong. The CDR3 spans 13 residues. Germline-derived CDR1 and CDR2 are MNHEY and SVGEGT. CDR3 coding DNA: TGTGCCAGCCGGGCAGGTGGACTCGACGAGCAGTACTTC. Encoded protein: CASRAGGLDEQYF.

A few counts support this clonotype. V and J are TRBV6-2 or TRBV6-3 and TRBJ2-7, with unresolved D. Germline loops: CDR1 MNHEY, CDR2 SVGEGT. This CDR3 contains 14 residues. Trimming removed 2 bases from V and 0 bases from J, with 8 bases in between. Here the CDR3 DNA reads TGTGCCAGCAGTTACGGGGTCGTCTCCTACGAGCAGTACTTC. Translated: CASSYGVVSYEQYF.

The chain combines TRBV20-1 with TRBJ1-2, with D hard to call. V shed 5 bases and J shed 0 bases, with 13 bases lying between them. The length of the CDR3 is 14 residues. The germline CDR1 and CDR2 sequences are DFQATT and SNEGSKA (reference sequence). The CDR3 here is CSARQVVSNYGYTF. The CDR3 DNA reads as TGCAGTGCTCGGCAAGTCGTTTCTAACTATGGCTACACCTTC.

The chain employs TRBV27 and TRBJ2-5; D possibly matches TRBD1 or TRBD2 (5 bases each). The V gene lost 5 bases and the J gene lost 11 bases, with 21 bases spanning the gap. Germline CDR1 is MNHEY and CDR2 is SMNVEV (reference sequence). CDR3 length: 14 amino acids. CDR3 in DNA: TGTGCCAGCAGTCTCAACCGGGACGCGCGGAAGCAGTACTTC. Protein product: CASSLNRDARKQYF.

The chain has TRBV7-2 and TRBJ2-3; perhaps TRBD2 as D (7 bases). Germline loops: CDR1 SGHTA, CDR2 FQGNSA. The CDR3 is made up of 15 amino acids. The germline V and J ends were trimmed by 5 bases and 4 bases, with 16 bases remaining between them. The DNA of the CDR3 is TGTGCCAGCAGCGCCGGGGGGCTCTTCGCAGATACGCAGTATTTT. It is translated as CASSAGGLFADTQYF. Full variable domain (outside the CDR3, taken from reference TRBV7-2 and TRBJ2-3): GAGVSQSPSNKVTEKGKDVELRCDPISGHTALYWYRQSLGQGLEFLIYFQGNSAPDKSGLPSDRFSAERTGGSVSTLTIQRTQQEDSAVYLCASSAGGLFADTQYFGPGTRLTVL.

The genes are TRBV25-1 and TRBJ2-1, with 10 bases aligning to TRBD2. In germline, CDR1 is MGHDK, CDR2 SYGVNS. There are 17 residues in the CDR3. V trimming: 1 base; J trimming: 6 bases; junction bases outside the gene matches: 9. The CDR3 sequence: CASSEWSGGAPGNEQFF. In nucleotides, the CDR3 is TGTGCCAGCAGTGAATGGAGCGGGGGGGCCCCGGGCAATGAGCAGTTCTTC.

V and J are TRBV20-1 and TRBJ2-7; 12 positions match TRBD2. The J call may be wrong; the DNA end is better matched by TRBJ2-5. Germline CDR1 reads DFQATT; CDR2 reads SNEGSKA (reference sequence). The CDR3 runs 15 residues. The CDR3 reads CSGLAGEGGKRTQYF. CDR3 DNA sequence: TGCAGTGGACTAGCGGGAGAGGGGGGCAAGAGGACCCAGTACTTC.

The V and J genes are TRBV12-3 or TRBV12-4 and TRBJ1-2; D is unresolved. The V and J ends lost 5 bases and 1 base respectively, with 11 bases between them. CDR3 size: 14 residues. In DNA form, the CDR3 reads TGTGCCAGCAGTCGGCCCCCCGATAACTATGGCTACACCTTC. It is translated as CASSRPPDNYGYTF.

The chain couples TRBV7-2 to TRBJ1-1, with 9 bases identical to TRBD1. CDR3 length equals 14 residues. Germline V gene sequence: CDR1 SGHTA, CDR2 FQGNSA. Trimming at V came to 5 bases and at J to 5 bases, leaving 6 bases not matched to a gene. This chain's CDR3 is CASSLGQGVTEAFF. For the CDR3, the DNA is TGTGCCAGCAGCCTGGGACAGGGAGTAACTGAAGCTTTCTTT.

Only a few counts were recorded for this clonotype. The CDR3 DNA is TGCGCCAGCAGCCAAGATCCCGCGGGGGCCCTAGCCAAAAACATTCAGTACTTC. Translated, it gives CASSQDPAGALAKNIQYF. This chain joins TRBV4-3 and TRBJ2-4; possibly TRBD2 for D (7 bases). V was trimmed by 0 bases and J by 0 bases, leaving 15 bases between them. CDR3 length equals 18 residues. CDR1 is LGHNA and CDR2 is YSLEER in the germline V gene.

The CDR3 DNA sequence: TGTGCCAGCAGCACGGACAGGGAAACAGATACGCAGTATTTT. This gives the protein CASSTDRETDTQYF. This chain joins TRBV3-1 and TRBJ2-3; 8 bases match TRBD1. The J segment lost 3 bases and the V segment lost 5 bases, leaving 4 bases of the junction unmatched. Per the germline V gene, CDR1 is LGHDT and CDR2 is YNNKEL (reference sequence). This CDR3 is built from 14 residues.

The gene calls are TRBV5-6 and TRBJ1-5; TRBD1 is a possible D gene (5 bases). The CDR3 is 16 amino acids. With 0 bases removed from V and 4 bases from J, the gap between germline ends came to 14 bases. Germline assignment: CDR1 SGHDT and CDR2 YYEEEE. In nucleotides, the CDR3 is TGTGCCAGCAGCTTGGGTTCCAGAGGGGATAATCAGCCCCAGCATTTT. Translating it yields CASSLGSRGDNQPQHF.

The V and J genes are TRBV2 and TRBJ2-7; tentatively, D is TRBD1 (6 bases). V was shortened by 7 bases and J by 2 bases, with 15 bases between the two germline ends. This CDR3 comprises 14 residues. Germline V gene sequence: CDR1 SNHLY, CDR2 FYNNEI. The CDR3 DNA sequence: TGTGCCAGCACCGATACGGGACAAACCTACGAGCAGTACTTC. Amino acid sequence: CASTDTGQTYEQYF.

This clonotype appeared many times. The chain joins TRBV4-2 to TRBJ2-5; D may be TRBD1 (6 bases). Per the germline V gene, CDR1 is LGHNA and CDR2 is YNFKEQ. Trimming cost V 5 bases and J 5 bases, with 15 bases left between them. The CDR3 length is 14 residues. CDR3 sequence reads: CASSTRTVGETQYF. The CDR3 DNA reads as TGTGCCAGCAGCACCCGGACAGTGGGGGAGACCCAGTACTTC.

The chain has TRBV25-1 and TRBJ1-2, with D hard to call. This CDR3 spans 14 amino acids. In germline, CDR1 is MGHDK, CDR2 SYGVNS. V gave up 3 bases and J gave up 6 bases, with 14 bases separating them. CDR3 in amino acids: CASSDPGNWDGYTF. The CDR3 region has the DNA TGTGCCAGCAGTGACCCGGGAAATTGGGATGGCTACACCTTC.

This clonotype was recorded only once. The rearrangement joins TRBV2 to TRBJ2-3, with D unresolved. The V end was cut by 7 bases, the J end by 5 bases, with 10 bases between. Germline values: CDR1 SNHLY, CDR2 FYNNEI. The CDR3 spans 12 residues. CDR3 bases: TGTGCCAGCACTGTCGCTAAAGATACGCAGTATTTT. This translates into CASTVAKDTQYF.

The rearrangement uses TRBV7-4 and TRBJ2-3, with D uncertain. Germline CDR1 is SGHVT and CDR2 is SQSDAQ. The length of the CDR3 is 15 residues. Trimming removed 4 bases at V and 1 base at J, with 12 bases between. CDR3 sequence (DNA): TGTGCCAGCAGCTCGGGCAGAACCCGCACAGATACGCAGTATTTT. Protein: CASSSGRTRTDTQYF. The full variable domain, rest sourced from reference TRBV7-4 and TRBJ2-3, is GAGVSQSPRYKVAKRGRDVALRCDSISGHVTLYWYRQTLGQGSEVLTYSQSDAQRDKSGRPSGRFSAERPERSVSTLKIQRTEQGDSAVYLCASSSGRTRTDTQYFGPGTRLTVL.

A few counts support this clonotype. The rearrangement links TRBV12-3 or TRBV12-4 to TRBJ2-3; 10 nucleotides align to TRBD1. Trimming removed 6 bases from V and 3 bases from J; junction bases left unmatched: 6. The CDR3 length is 15 residues. CDR3 in amino acids: CASRYGGQGTDTQYF. Written as DNA, the CDR3 is TGTGCCAGCAGATACGGGGGACAGGGGACAGATACGCAGTATTTT.